The present T cell receptor (beta chain) was sequenced within a study of cytomegalovirus exposure and HLA in healthy donors. Study details: It was reported in a later analysis that the 95 to 150 validation repertoires used the same platform as the approximately 620 first-cohort repertoires.

The CDR3 runs to 15 residues. V lost 0 bases to trimming and J lost 0 bases, with 10 bases between them. The germline V gene encodes CDR1 GTSNPN and CDR2 SVGIG (reference sequence). Libraries were prepared by immunoSEQ multiplex PCR; TCRdb keeps only in-frame clonotypes and omits some of them. Of over 250,000 clones listed, roughly nine tenths were seen once; the top ten hold approximately 1%. V usage is TRBV30 and J usage is TRBJ2-3, with D perhaps TRBD1 (6 bases). The source of this sequence is a woman aged 30 to 39 in good health and CMV-seropositive. What was sequenced was PBMCs. CDR3: CAWSVGTTSTDTQYF. The CDR3 DNA reads as TGTGCCTGGAGTGTAGGGACAACTAGCACAGATACGCAGTATTTT.